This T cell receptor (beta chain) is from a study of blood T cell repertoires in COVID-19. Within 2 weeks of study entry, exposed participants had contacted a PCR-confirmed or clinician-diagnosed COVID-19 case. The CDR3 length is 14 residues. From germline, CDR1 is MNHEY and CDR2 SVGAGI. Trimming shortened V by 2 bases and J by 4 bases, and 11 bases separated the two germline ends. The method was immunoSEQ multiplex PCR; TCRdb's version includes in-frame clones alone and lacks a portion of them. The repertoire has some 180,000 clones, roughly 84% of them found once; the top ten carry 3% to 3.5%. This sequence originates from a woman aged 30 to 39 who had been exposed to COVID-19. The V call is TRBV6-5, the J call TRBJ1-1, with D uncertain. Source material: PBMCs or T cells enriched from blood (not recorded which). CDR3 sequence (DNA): TGTGCCAGCAGTTACGGAGAGGGAGCCACTGAAGCTTTCTTT. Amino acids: CASSYGEGATEAFF.